The source of this T cell receptor (beta chain) is a study of T cells in women clearing cervical HPV infection. All donors had a single incident cervical HPV16 infection, not prevalent. Cervical HPV DNA detected by MY09/MY11 PCR, typed by dot-blot. The CDR3 spans 15 residues. CDR1 is SGHRS and CDR2 is YFSETQ in the germline V gene. The ends lost 3 bases at V and 5 bases at J; junction bases unmatched: 6. To note about this clone: The read terminates 3 residues ahead of where the CDR3 ends, so the germline J gene completes it.

The assay was immunoSEQ multiplex PCR, and TCRdb's table has in-frame clones only and misses some. This sample carries about 28,000 clones, with roughly 15% going to the ten biggest clones. This clonotype was obtained from a woman aged 18 to 75 with a cervical HPV16 infection that either progressed to CIN3+ or cleared (not recorded which). The sequenced material came from blood buffy coat. The chain combines TRBV5-1 with TRBJ2-3; 10 nucleotides line up with TRBD2. Here the CDR3 reads CASSSILAGRDTQYF. CDR3 bases read: TGCGCCAGCAGCTCCATACTAGCGGGAAGAGATACG.